The next 19 T cell receptor beta chains were all read from a single sample in a study of T cells in localized non-small cell lung cancer. Produced via immunoSEQ multiplex PCR; TCRdb's table is partial and in-frame only. This table holds a few hundred clones, approximately 37% found once. Source: lung tumor tissue, taken before any cancer treatment. The receptors were gathered from a female donor over 55 with stage I lung adenocarcinoma.

This clone was seen more than once but under ten times. The chain recombines TRBV29-1 with TRBJ2-1, with 7 nucleotides matching TRBD2. Germline CDR1 SQVTM, CDR2 ANQGSEA. Trimming took 2 bases from V and 2 from J; bases not matched to a gene: 15. The CDR3 runs to 18 residues. The CDR3 sequence is CSVELAGGAGPTYNEQFF. CDR3 nucleotides: TGCAGCGTTGAATTGGCAGGCGGAGCGGGACCAACCTACAATGAGCAGTTCTTC.

The genes are TRBV6-8 and TRBJ1-4; D perhaps matches TRBD1 (5 bases). Between the trimmed V and J ends, which lost 5 bases and 8 bases, there was a span of 12 bases. The CDR3 consists of 13 residues. The germline V gene encodes CDR1 MNHGY and CDR2 SAAAGT. Here the CDR3 DNA reads TGTGCCAGCAGTCCTACAAGACAGGAAAAACTGTTTTTT. Its translation: CASSPTRQEKLFF.

This clone was counted only a few times. This rearrangement joins TRBV6-8 to TRBJ1-2; 9 bases agree with TRBD1. The germline V gene has CDR1 MNHGY and CDR2 SAAAGT. V lost 10 bases, J lost 4 bases, and 10 bases stayed unmatched. The CDR3 contains 14 residues. In DNA form, the CDR3 reads TGTGCCATCGCCTCAGGACAGGGGATCTATGGCTACACCTTC. Amino acid sequence: CAIASGQGIYGYTF.

This clone was counted once. The CDR3 spells CASSDRAANEKLFF. In DNA form, the CDR3 reads TGTGCCAGCAGCGACAGGGCCGCTAATGAAAAACTGTTTTTT. This chain links TRBV28 with TRBJ1-4, with 7 bases that match TRBD1. CDR3 length: 14 amino acids. CDR1 is MDHEN and CDR2 is SYDVKM in the germline V gene. Germline trimming cut 6 bases from V and 3 bases from J; bases unmatched to any gene: 4. Together with reference TRBV28 and TRBJ1-4, the CDR3 gives the full variable domain: DVKVTQSSRYLVKRTGEKVFLECVQDMDHENMFWYRQDPGLGLRLIYFSYDVKMKEKGDIPEGYSVSREKKERFSLILESASTNQTSMYLCASSDRAANEKLFFGSGTQLSVL.

In nucleotides, the CDR3 is TGTGCCAGCGAATCTACCGGGTTCTCTGGAAACACCATATATTTT. This translates into CASESTGFSGNTIYF. The gene calls are TRBV11-3 and TRBJ1-3; D is undetermined. The CDR3 covers 15 residues. Germline loops: CDR1 SGHNT, CDR2 YENEEA. The V end lost 8 bases, the J end lost 0 bases, and 14 bases lay between the germline ends.

The chain carries TRBV11-3 and TRBJ2-3; either TRBD1 or TRBD2 may fit D (5 bases each). Trimming left V 5 bases short and J 4 bases short, with 19 bases between. The germline CDR1 and CDR2 sequences are SGHNT and YENEEA. The CDR3 runs 16 residues. Here the CDR3 DNA reads TGTGCCAGCAGCGCAGTGGGTTCAGGGAGCCCAGATACGCAGTATTTT. Amino acid sequence: CASSAVGSGSPDTQYF.

V usage is TRBV19 and J usage is TRBJ2-6; D is unresolved. This CDR3 region has 15 residues. Germline CDR1 reads LNHDA; CDR2 reads SQIVND (reference sequence). Trimming shortened V by 5 bases and J by 4 bases, and 12 bases separated the two germline ends. The CDR3 bases are TGTGCCAGTAGTCCTAAAGGGCCCGGGGCCAACGTCCTGACTTTC. It specifies CASSPKGPGANVLTF.

By sample fraction, this clone is hyperexpanded. The V call is TRBV6-8, the J call TRBJ2-1; D is unresolved. Germline V gives CDR1 MNHGY, CDR2 SAAAGT. Trimming cost V 0 bases and J 9 bases, with 6 bases left between them. The CDR3 totals 12 residues. The CDR3 loop reads CASSYSSFEQFF. In nucleotides, the CDR3 is TGTGCCAGCAGTTACTCGAGTTTTGAGCAGTTCTTC.

This clone has only a few counts. The gene calls are TRBV11-3 and TRBJ2-1; D gene unclear. The CDR3 has 16 residues. Germline V lookup: CDR1 SGHNT, CDR2 YENEEA. With 0 bases removed from V and 0 bases from J, the gap between germline ends came to 9 bases. The CDR3 coding sequence is TGTGCCAGCAGCTTAGAAGGCGGAAGCTCCTACAATGAGCAGTTCTTC. This encodes CASSLEGGSSYNEQFF.

There are a few counts of this clone. The chain couples TRBV30 to TRBJ2-2; 8 bases agree with TRBD2. This CDR3 comprises 14 residues. Germline V gene data show CDR1 as GTSNPN and CDR2 as SVGIG (reference sequence). V lost 4 bases to trimming and J lost 1 base; unmatched junction nucleotides: 2. CDR3 nucleotide sequence: TGTGCCTGGATAACTAGCGGGAACACCGGGGAGCTGTTTTTT. Protein: CAWITSGNTGELFF.

There are a few counts of this clone. This rearrangement joins TRBV1 to TRBJ1-2; the DNA was not used to check the table's D call, TRBD1. TRBV1 is listed as a pseudogene. This CDR3 spans 14 amino acids. In DNA, the CDR3 is TGCGCCAGCAGCCAAGCTGGACAGGGGTATGGCTACACCTTC. Encoded protein: CASSQAGQGYGYTF.

This clone has just one count. This sequence joins TRBV28 and TRBJ1-5; TRBD1 matches 7 bases. Germline V gene data show CDR1 as MDHEN and CDR2 as SYDVKM. The V and J ends lost 7 bases and 2 bases, in that order; junction bases with no gene match: 11. There are 16 residues in the CDR3. In DNA, the CDR3 is TGTGCCAGCACCCGGTCGACAGGGCTGGGCAATCAGCCCCAGCATTTT. Encoded protein: CASTRSTGLGNQPQHF.

The chain links TRBV25-1 to TRBJ1-2; maybe TRBD1 (5 bases). This CDR3 is built from 13 residues. The V end was cut by 8 bases, the J end by 7 bases, with 17 bases between. Germline loops: CDR1 MGHDK, CDR2 SYGVNS. CDR3 protein: CASSLHGAGGYTF. Here the CDR3 DNA reads TGTGCCAGCTCCCTCCACGGGGCGGGTGGCTACACCTTC.

There are a few counts of this clone. The chain carries TRBV6-8 and TRBJ2-1, with TRBD2 matching 9 bases. The CDR3 is 16 amino acids. The ends lost 4 bases at V and 7 bases at J; junction bases unmatched: 11. The V gene's germline CDR1 is MNHGY and CDR2 SAAAGT. CDR3 protein: CASSFYPGLAINEQFF. In nucleotides, the CDR3 is TGTGCCAGCAGTTTTTACCCTGGACTAGCGATAAATGAGCAGTTCTTC.

In its sample, this clone ranks as large. The chain is built from TRBV11-3 and TRBJ1-2, with D hard to call. Between the trimmed V and J ends, which lost 5 bases and 6 bases, there was a span of 16 bases. The CDR3 spans 14 residues. The V gene's germline CDR1 is SGHNT and CDR2 YENEEA. The CDR3 reads CASSPLGPANGYTF. In DNA form, the CDR3 reads TGTGCCAGCAGCCCCCTCGGGCCAGCGAATGGCTACACCTTC.

This clone was seen more than once but under ten times. The chain is built from TRBV11-3 and TRBJ2-7; TRBD1 matches 8 bases. With V trimmed by 4 bases and J by 7 bases, 12 bases remained unmatched. CDR3 length equals 15 residues. CDR1 SGHNT and CDR2 YENEEA come from the germline V gene. DNA of the CDR3: TGTGCCAGCAGCTCCGGGGACAGGTCCTTCGTGGAGCAGTACTTC. It translates to CASSSGDRSFVEQYF. The whole variable domain, filled in from reference TRBV11-3 and TRBJ2-7, reads EAGVVQSPRYKIIEKKQPVAFWCNPISGHNTLYWYLQNLGQGPELLIRYENEEAVDDSQLPKDRFSAERLKGVDSTLKIQPAELGDSAVYLCASSSGDRSFVEQYFGPGTRLTVT.

Only a few counts were recorded for this clone. The rearrangement joins TRBV5-1 to TRBJ1-2; D gene unclear. Germline V gene data show CDR1 as SGHRS and CDR2 as YFSETQ. Trimming stripped 7 bases from V and 5 bases from J, with 27 bases between. The CDR3 loop spans 17 amino acids. This chain's CDR3 is CASSFAPGRLTDYGYTF. CDR3 sequence (DNA): TGCGCCAGCTCATTCGCCCCTGGACGTCTGACTGATTATGGCTACACCTTC.

J is TRBJ1-2 and V is TRBV4-1, with D maybe TRBD1 (6 bases). Germline lookup yields CDR1 MGHRA and CDR2 YSYEKL. The ends were cut back, 0 bases at V and 8 bases at J, with 16 bases in the middle. The CDR3 runs 15 residues. The CDR3 reads CASSQDSGTRYGYTF. The CDR3 DNA reads as TGCGCCAGCAGCCAAGATTCCGGGACACGGTACGGCTACACCTTC.

This clone occurred once. The chain recombines TRBV28 with TRBJ1-1; D remains ambiguous. The germline gives CDR1 MDHEN, CDR2 SYDVKM. Between the trimmed V and J ends, which lost 5 bases and 0 bases, there was a span of 13 bases. This CDR3 has 15 amino acids. The CDR3 nucleotides are TGTGCCAGCAGTCTCCCCGGGCCCATGAACACTGAAGCTTTCTTT. Translation: CASSLPGPMNTEAFF.